This T cell receptor (beta chain) was recorded in a study of blood T cell repertoires in COVID-19. Study summary: Acute-phase and convalescent COVID-19 samples originated in the United States, Italy and Spain. T cells, B-cell-depleted T cells, or PBMCs provided the cDNA or gDNA that served as material.

The V and J ends lost 6 bases and 5 bases respectively, with 6 bases between them. Germline CDR1 reads SGHAT; CDR2 reads FQNNGV. The CDR3 is 11 residues long. Allocation to cohorts depended on clinical history reported by the participants. Profiling relied on immunoSEQ multiplex PCR, and the TCRdb table lists in-frame clones only, not all of them. Counted here are 140,000 to 150,000 clones, roughly 90% occurring once; the ten biggest clones make up 0.95% to 1.5%. This chain links TRBV11-2 with TRBJ2-3; no clear D. The source of this sequence is a woman aged 25 to 45 with acute COVID-19. Sample: PBMCs or T cells enriched from blood (not recorded which). This CDR3 reads CASRSGDTQYF. The CDR3 nucleotides read TGTGCCAGCAGATCGGGAGATACGCAGTATTTT.